This T cell receptor (beta chain) was identified in a study of blood T cell repertoires in COVID-19. Sequencing was performed with immunoSEQ multiplex PCR; in TCRdb, only in-frame clones are kept and a portion is missing. The sample carries about 200,000 clones, 75% to 85% recorded once. Trimming pared 0 bases from V and 5 bases from J, leaving 10 bases between. The CDR3 length is 14 residues. From germline, CDR1 is GTSNPN and CDR2 SVGIG (reference sequence). This receptor was obtained from a woman aged 40 to 50 with acute COVID-19. Sequenced material: PBMCs or T cells enriched from blood (not recorded which). V and J are TRBV30 and TRBJ2-2, with D possibly being TRBD1 (5 bases). The CDR3 sequence is CAWSVRTPTGELFF. As DNA, the CDR3 is TGTGCCTGGAGTGTACGGACACCGACCGGGGAGCTGTTTTTT. The complete variable domain, with remaining parts taken from reference TRBV30 and TRBJ2-2, reads SQTIHQWPATLVQPVGSPLSLECTVEGTSNPNLYWYRQAAGRGLQLLFYSVGIGQISSEVPQNLSASRPQDRQFILSSKKLLLSDSGFYLCAWSVRTPTGELFFGEGSRLTVL.